These T cell receptor beta chains were read from a single sample in a study of lymphopenia after photon versus proton radiotherapy. Repertoires were generated with immunoSEQ multiplex PCR, while TCRdb's copy carries only in-frame clones and drops some. The sample contains about 35,000 clones, 80% to 95% of which appear only once. The source was peripheral blood, collected from a patient treated with photon-based radiotherapy. These receptors came from a man in his 60s with cholangiocarcinoma. Each CDR3 is given with its conserved first and last residue. The order of the fields is CDR3 DNA, CDR3 protein, J gene, clone size, D gene, V gene. D genes are given only for firm matches. The size entry is marked missing in some rows and otherwise reads once, few, many or a size class.

TGTGCCAGTAGTCTACAGGGGGCGGACGAAAAACTGTTTTTT,CASSLQGADEKLFF,TRBJ1-4,.,TRBD1,TRBV19
TGTGCCAGCAGCGTAGCCGGGACAGGGGGCTATGGCTACACCTTC,CASSVAGTGGYGYTF,TRBJ1-2,.,TRBD1,TRBV11-2
TGTGCCAGTAGTATTTCTAGACAGGGTACTTCACCCCTCCACTTT,CASSISRQGTSPLHF,TRBJ1-6,.,TRBD1,TRBV19
TGCAGTGCGGGGTCCTACGCCGAGCAGTACTTC,CSAGSYAEQYF,TRBJ2-7,once,.,TRBV20-1
TGCGCCAGCAGGGCCAATACGGGCAACGAGCAGTACTTC,CASRANTGNEQYF,TRBJ2-7,.,.,TRBV5-1
TGTGCCAGCGGAGCCGTGACAGGGGTTCGGCCAGCTGGCTACACCTTC,CASGAVTGVRPAGYTF,TRBJ1-2,.,TRBD1,TRBV5-6
TGTGCCAGCAGTTGGACAGGGAGGATTACTAATGAAAAACTGTTTTTT,CASSWTGRITNEKLFF,TRBJ1-4,.,TRBD1,TRBV27
TGTGCCAGCAGCGCCCGGGACACGGAGAAATATGGCTACACCTTC,CASSARDTEKYGYTF,TRBJ1-2,.,.,TRBV9
TGTGCCAGCAGTTTAGCGTCCGGAAGCTCTGGGGCCAACGTCCTGACTTTC,CASSLASGSSGANVLTF,TRBJ2-6,.,.,TRBV28
TGTGCCAGCAGTGTAAGGGACAGGGGGTTCTATGGCTACACCTTC,CASSVRDRGFYGYTF,TRBJ1-2,few,TRBD1,TRBV6-1
TGTGCCAGCAGCCCTTTTGAATCGGCTGGGGAGACCCAGTACTTC,CASSPFESAGETQYF,TRBJ2-5,.,.,TRBV4-2
TGTGCCAGCAGCTTAGGGGGAGCGGGAGACAATGAGCAGTTCTTC,CASSLGGAGDNEQFF,TRBJ2-1,once,TRBD2,TRBV11-3
TGTGCCAGCAGCTTAGTATCGGTGAACACTGAAGCTTTCTTT,CASSLVSVNTEAFF,TRBJ1-1,.,.,TRBV11-2
TGTGCCACCAGCAGAGGCCCCTGGGACAGGGGGCGAGGGAATGAGCAGTTCTTC,CATSRGPWDRGRGNEQFF,TRBJ2-1,.,TRBD1,TRBV15
TGCAGCGCCTCGGTCCGCGACAGACCATCATCCTCCGAGCAGTACTTC,CSASVRDRPSSSEQYF,TRBJ2-7,.,.,TRBV29-1
TGTGCCAGCAGCGAGGACAGGGGAGTAAGGGAGCTGTTTTTT,CASSEDRGVRELFF,TRBJ2-2,.,TRBD1,TRBV9
TGTGCCAGCAGCCAACAACAAGGGGGGGAGCAGTACTTC,CASSQQQGGEQYF,TRBJ2-7,once,.,TRBV14
TGCGCCAGCAGCCAAGGCAGCGGGGGCGAGACCCAGTACTTC,CASSQGSGGETQYF,TRBJ2-5,.,TRBD2,TRBV4-1
TGTGCCAGCTCACCGATCCGACCGGGACAGGGTGACGGCTACACCTTC,CASSPIRPGQGDGYTF,TRBJ1-2,.,TRBD1,TRBV18
TGTGCCAGCAGTGACAGGGAGGGTGAAAAACTGTTTTTT,CASSDREGEKLFF,TRBJ1-4,few,.,TRBV6-4
TGTGCCAGTAGTATAACGACGGAGGTTTACAATGAGCAGTTCTTC,CASSITTEVYNEQFF,TRBJ2-1,.,.,TRBV19
TGTGCCAGCAGCCAAGCACTTGCTGCTTATGAGGATGGCTACACCTTC,CASSQALAAYEDGYTF,TRBJ1-2,.,.,TRBV14
TGTGCCAGCCGACCCGAGGTGGGCACTGAAGCTTTCTTT,CASRPEVGTEAFF,TRBJ1-1,.,.,TRBV6-4
TGTGCCAGCAGCTTCGCAAACACCGGGGAGCTGTTTTTT,CASSFANTGELFF,TRBJ2-2,.,.,TRBV7-9
TGTGCCAGCAGTTCATTGGACAGGGATATTGAAAAACTGTTTTTT,CASSSLDRDIEKLFF,TRBJ1-4,once,TRBD1,TRBV27
TGTGCCAGCAGCACAGGGACTAGCGGGAGGATCAATGAGCAGTTCTTC,CASSTGTSGRINEQFF,TRBJ2-1,.,TRBD2,TRBV11-1
TGTGCCAGCAGCTTAGTTTCGAACATTAATGAAAAACTGTTTTTT,CASSLVSNINEKLFF,TRBJ1-4,.,.,TRBV7-9
TGTGCCAGTAGTCCAGAAGGGGTTAAGCAGTACTTC,CASSPEGVKQYF,TRBJ2-7,.,.,TRBV19
TGTGCCAGTAGTAAGGAGGACTTCTCCTACAATGAGCAGTTCTTC,CASSKEDFSYNEQFF,TRBJ2-1,.,.,TRBV19
TGTGCCAGCTCACCCTCGGTAGCGGGGGGTAATGAGCAGTTCTTC,CASSPSVAGGNEQFF,TRBJ2-1,once,TRBD2,TRBV18
TGTGCCAGCAGCCTTAGAGGGGTGAACACTGAAGCTTTCTTT,CASSLRGVNTEAFF,TRBJ1-1,.,.,TRBV7-3
TGTGCCAGCAGTGACCCCTACGAGCAGTACTTC,CASSDPYEQYF,TRBJ2-7,.,.,TRBV25-1
TGCGCCAGCAGCTTGGTCTCTTGGGGGACAGACCAAGAGACCCAGTACTTC,CASSLVSWGTDQETQYF,TRBJ2-5,.,TRBD1,TRBV5-1
TGTGCCAGCAGTTTACAGGTTGCAGGGGCCGAAAAACTGTTTTTT,CASSLQVAGAEKLFF,TRBJ1-4,.,.,TRBV28
TGTGCCAGCAGCCTAAAGACCGTAGGGGTTGACGAAAAACTGTTTTTT,CASSLKTVGVDEKLFF,TRBJ1-4,.,.,TRBV4-2
TGTGCCAGCTCACCGACGGGACTAGCGAACCCAGATACGCAGTATTTT,CASSPTGLANPDTQYF,TRBJ2-3,.,TRBD2,TRBV18
TGTGCCAGCAGCTTAGGTTCAGAGACCCAGTACTTC,CASSLGSETQYF,TRBJ2-5,.,.,TRBV11-2
TGCGCCAGCAGCTTGAGGCAGGGAAATAATTCACCCCTCCACTTT,CASSLRQGNNSPLHF,TRBJ1-6,.,.,TRBV5-1
TGTGCCAGCTCACCACCTTCTAGAAAAGATACGCAGTATTTT,CASSPPSRKDTQYF,TRBJ2-3,.,.,TRBV18
TGTGCCAGCAGCTTCAGTGGACTGAGCTCCTACGAGCAGTACTTC,CASSFSGLSSYEQYF,TRBJ2-7,.,.,TRBV11-3
TGTGCCAGCAGCCTCACATTCGGGGCGGGTGGAAACACCATATATTTT,CASSLTFGAGGNTIYF,TRBJ1-3,.,.,TRBV28
TGTGCCAGCTCACCAGTCTCCCCGAGGACCGGGGAGCTGTTTTTT,CASSPVSPRTGELFF,TRBJ2-2,.,.,TRBV18
TGTGCCAGCAGTGGCGAAGGCCCGAGCTCCTACAATGAGCAGTTCTTC,CASSGEGPSSYNEQFF,TRBJ2-1,.,.,TRBV2
TGTGCCAGCAGTTTGAGCTCCTACAATGAGCAGTTCTTC,CASSLSSYNEQFF,TRBJ2-1,.,.,TRBV27
TGTGCCAGCAGTGCATTTGGGGAGTGGAGTGAGCAGTTCTTC,CASSAFGEWSEQFF,TRBJ2-1,.,.,TRBV28
TGTGCCAGCAGCCCATCCGGGACAGCGGTGGACACCATATATTTT,CASSPSGTAVDTIYF,TRBJ1-3,.,TRBD1,TRBV6-5
TGTGCTAGTGGACCCCCAACTGGAGGGGACGGGGAGCTGTTTTTT,CASGPPTGGDGELFF,TRBJ2-2,once,.,TRBV12-5
TGTGCCAGCAGCGAAAGTCTCAGGGGTGGCACTGAAGCTTTCTTT,CASSESLRGGTEAFF,TRBJ1-1,.,.,TRBV9
TGTGCCAGCAGCTTAACAAGGGAAGGCTACGAGCAGTACTTC,CASSLTREGYEQYF,TRBJ2-7,.,.,TRBV7-8
TGTGCCTGGAGTAAGACTAGCGGGCCCTTCACAGATACGCAGTATTTT,CAWSKTSGPFTDTQYF,TRBJ2-3,.,TRBD2,TRBV30
TGTGCCAGCGTCCTGGGAGCACGGCAGTTCTTC,CASVLGARQFF,TRBJ2-1,.,.,TRBV19
TGTGCCAGCAACCTGGGGTCCGACACAGATACGCAGTATTTT,CASNLGSDTDTQYF,TRBJ2-3,.,.,TRBV2
TGTGCCAGCAGTGAAAGGACAGGGCCCGTTGAAGCTTTCTTT,CASSERTGPVEAFF,TRBJ1-1,.,TRBD1,TRBV2
TGCGCCAGCAGCCATCGGACAGGGAACACTGAAGCTTTCTTT,CASSHRTGNTEAFF,TRBJ1-1,.,TRBD1,TRBV4-1
TGTGCCAGCAGTTTATTGGGCAGCCCCGGGGACGAGCAGTACTTC,CASSLLGSPGDEQYF,TRBJ2-7,.,.,TRBV28
TGTGCCAGCAGCGTAGGAGGGTATGGTGGCTACACCTTC,CASSVGGYGGYTF,TRBJ1-2,.,.,TRBV9
TGTGCCATTGACACCAACAATGAGCAGTTCTTC,CAIDTNNEQFF,TRBJ2-1,.,.,TRBV10-3
TGTGCCAGCAGCTCAACCGGGCCCCCTGGAGATGAGCAGTTCTTC,CASSSTGPPGDEQFF,TRBJ2-1,.,.,TRBV7-9
TGCGCCAGCAGCCAAGAATGGTGGGGGGCGAGGGACACCGGGGAGCTGTTTTTT,CASSQEWWGARDTGELFF,TRBJ2-2,once,.,TRBV4-1